The 25 T cell receptor beta chains below all came from one sample that was sequenced in a study of T cells in localized non-small cell lung cancer. The assay was immunoSEQ multiplex PCR, and TCRdb's table has in-frame clones only and misses some. The table shows about 48,000 clones, with approximately 80% occurring only once. The specimen comprised peripheral blood, sampled before any cancer treatment. The receptor source for this set is a man aged 40 to 70 with stage I squamous cell lung carcinoma.

This clone was counted a single time. V and J are TRBV4-3 and TRBJ1-6; D gene unclear. CDR1 and CDR2 from the germline V gene are LGHNA and YSLEER. This CDR3 is built from 14 residues. Trimming took off 2 bases at V and 10 bases at J, with 12 bases between the two ends. The CDR3 here is CASSQWTARSPLHF. CDR3 sequence (DNA): TGCGCCAGCAGCCAATGGACGGCGAGATCACCCCTCCACTTT.

The J gene is TRBJ2-7, the V gene TRBV10-3; D may match TRBD1 or TRBD2 (5 bases each). The CDR3 totals 13 residues. Germline assignment: CDR1 ENHRY and CDR2 SYGVKD. Trimming pared 3 bases from V and 9 bases from J, leaving 15 bases between. CDR3 nucleotides: TGTGCCATCAGTGACCCGGGGACCCACGGGCAGTACTTC. It codes for CAISDPGTHGQYF.

The chain has TRBV27 and TRBJ1-3; D uncertain. The CDR3 loop spans 14 amino acids. Deletions cut 6 bases from V and 4 bases from J, with 13 bases between. Germline V lookup: CDR1 MNHEY, CDR2 SMNVEV (reference sequence). CDR3 DNA sequence: TGTGCCAGCAGCCCCGGAGGGCCCGGAAACACCATATATTTT. Residues: CASSPGGPGNTIYF.

This rearrangement joins TRBV9 to TRBJ1-5; D not resolved. Per germline, CDR1 SGDLS and CDR2 YYNGEE. Deletions cut 0 bases from V and 0 bases from J, with 7 bases between. The CDR3 extends over 15 amino acids. The DNA for the CDR3 is TGTGCCAGCAGCGTAGAACCGTCTAGCAATCAGCCCCAGCATTTT. This translates into CASSVEPSSNQPQHF. The variable domain in full, completed from reference TRBV9 and TRBJ1-5, reads DSGVTQTPKHLITATGQRVTLRCSPRSGDLSVYWYQQSLDQGLQFLIQYYNGEERAKGNILERFSAQQFPDLHSELNLSSLELGDSALYFCASSVEPSSNQPQHFGDGTRLSIL.

The chain recombines TRBV2 with TRBJ1-2; D ambiguous. Per the germline V gene, CDR1 is SNHLY and CDR2 is FYNNEI. This CDR3 is 14 amino acids long. Deletions cut 7 bases from V and 1 base from J, with 13 bases between. CDR3 region: CASNHRSLNYGYTF. CDR3 nucleotides: TGTGCCAGCAATCACAGAAGCCTTAACTATGGCTACACCTTC.

The rearrangement uses TRBV14 and TRBJ2-3; D remains unclear. The CDR3 sequence is 14 residues long. Per germline, CDR1 SGHDN and CDR2 FVKESK. V was shortened by 3 bases and J by 4 bases, with 11 bases between the two germline ends. DNA for the CDR3: TGTGCCAGCAGCCACCGGACCGAGGCAGATACGCAGTATTTT. Protein product: CASSHRTEADTQYF.

This clone has more than one count but fewer than ten. The CDR3 DNA follows: TGTGCCAGCAGTGGAGGACAGAGTAATTCACCCCTCCACTTT. Translated: CASSGGQSNSPLHF. The genes are TRBV2 and TRBJ1-6; D perhaps matches TRBD1 (6 bases). V was clipped by 4 bases and J by 6 bases, with 10 bases between them. The CDR3 is made up of 14 amino acids. Looked up from germline, CDR1 is SNHLY and CDR2 is FYNNEI.

This chain connects TRBV27 to TRBJ2-7; 9 bases are shared with TRBD2. Germline trimming cut 7 bases from V and 6 bases from J; bases unmatched to any gene: 10. This CDR3 comprises 14 residues. The germline gives CDR1 MNHEY, CDR2 SMNVEV (reference sequence). CDR3 in amino acids: CASTAGGPFAEQYF. In DNA form, the CDR3 reads TGTGCCAGCACCGCGGGGGGGCCGTTCGCCGAGCAGTACTTC.

V is TRBV2 and J is TRBJ1-5; a weak D match, TRBD1 (5 bases). Per germline, CDR1 SNHLY and CDR2 FYNNEI. CDR3 length equals 13 residues. V was clipped by 6 bases and J by 5 bases, with 11 bases between them. As DNA, the CDR3 is TGTGCCAGCAGGGGCCAACAGGATCAGCCCCAGCATTTT. Protein: CASRGQQDQPQHF.

The chain couples TRBV4-2 to TRBJ2-3; a possible D gene is TRBD1 (5 bases). Germline V gene lookup returns CDR1 LGHNA and CDR2 YNFKEQ. The CDR3 totals 14 residues. V was clipped by 0 bases and J by 4 bases, with 8 bases between them. This CDR3 is CASSQDTGPDTQYF. The CDR3 DNA reads TGTGCCAGCAGCCAAGATACAGGTCCAGATACGCAGTATTTT.

The CDR3 DNA sequence: TGCAGTGCTAGAGGGGGGCTCGAGCAGTTCTTC. This codes for CSARGGLEQFF. The chain couples TRBV20-1 to TRBJ2-1; maybe TRBD1 (6 bases). This CDR3 has 11 residues. V was cut by 1 base and J by 10 bases, with 8 bases left in between. Germline V lookup: CDR1 DFQATT, CDR2 SNEGSKA (reference sequence).

This clone was seen a few times. This chain joins TRBV10-3 and TRBJ2-1; a weak D match, TRBD1 (7 bases). V lost 6 bases and J lost 2, with 11 bases in between. The CDR3 spans 14 residues. Germline CDR1 and CDR2: ENHRY and SYGVKD. This CDR3 reads CAIRRDRPYNEQFF. The CDR3 DNA is TGTGCCATCAGGCGGGACAGACCCTACAATGAGCAGTTCTTC.

The rearrangement uses TRBV7-9 and TRBJ1-1; D might be TRBD1 (6 bases). V shed 4 bases and J shed 5 bases, with 14 bases lying between them. The CDR3 totals 14 residues. The germline CDR1 and CDR2 sequences are SEHNR and FQNEAQ (reference sequence). DNA for the CDR3: TGTGCCAGCAGCTCAGAGGACAGACGAACTGAAGCTTTCTTT. Protein sequence: CASSSEDRRTEAFF.

J is TRBJ2-7 and V is TRBV18, with D perhaps matching TRBD2 (7 bases). Germline V lookup: CDR1 KGHSH, CDR2 LQKENI. Trimming removed 6 bases from V and 6 bases from J, with 18 bases in between. CDR3 length: 14 residues. The CDR3 DNA is TGTGCCAGCTCCCACAGGGAGGCGGGGGCCGAGCAGTACTTC. It encodes CASSHREAGAEQYF. Supplemented by reference TRBV18 and TRBJ2-7, the full variable domain reads NAGVMQNPRHLVRRRGQEARLRCSPMKGHSHVYWYRQLPEEGLKFMVYLQKENIIDESGMPKERFSAEFPKEGPSILRIQQVVRGDSAAYFCASSHREAGAEQYFGPGTRLTVT.

Only a few counts were recorded for this clone. This chain connects TRBV25-1 to TRBJ1-2; tentative D call: TRBD1 (6 bases). The CDR3 is made up of 14 amino acids. From germline, CDR1 is MGHDK and CDR2 SYGVNS. V was cut by 8 bases and J by 1 base, with 14 bases left in between. CDR3 amino acids: CASGRTVHNYGYTF. CDR3 DNA sequence: TGTGCCAGCGGCAGGACAGTTCATAACTATGGCTACACCTTC.

This chain connects TRBV2 to TRBJ2-5; 8 positions agree with TRBD2. The CDR3 is 13 residues long. Losses at the gene ends were 3 bases for V and 11 bases for J; bases not matched to a gene: 8. Germline lookup yields CDR1 SNHLY and CDR2 FYNNEI. The CDR3 DNA reads TGTGCCAGCAGTGAGGGGCTAGCGGGCGGACAGTACTTC. Residues: CASSEGLAGGQYF.

CDR3 residues: CASRPRGSEQYF. The CDR3 DNA follows: TGTGCCAGCAGACCACGAGGAAGCGAGCAGTACTTC. V usage is TRBV6-1 and J usage is TRBJ2-7; D not resolved. Trimming left V 6 bases short and J 6 bases short, with 12 bases between. Germline CDR1 is MNHNS and CDR2 is SASEGT. The CDR3 length is 12 residues.

This clone appeared once. A much bigger clone sits one base away, suggesting this may be a read error. V and J are TRBV19 and TRBJ2-7, with D perhaps matching TRBD2 (5 bases). Germline values: CDR1 LNHDA, CDR2 SQIVND (reference sequence). The CDR3 is made up of 14 amino acids. V lost 7 bases and J 4 bases, leaving 17 bases between the germline ends. This CDR3 reads CASNETTLGYEQYF. In nucleotides, the CDR3 is TGTGCCAGTAATGAGACTACACTGGGGTACGAGCAGTACTTC.

The rearrangement joins TRBV28 to TRBJ2-7; a possible D gene is TRBD1 (6 bases). V lost 2 bases and J 2 bases, leaving 7 bases between the germline ends. Germline loops: CDR1 MDHEN, CDR2 SYDVKM. The CDR3 loop spans 13 amino acids. The CDR3 region is CASSLRDTYEQYF. The DNA of the CDR3 is TGTGCCAGCAGTTTAAGGGACACCTACGAGCAGTACTTC. Complete variable domain (other parts from reference TRBV28 and TRBJ2-7): DVKVTQSSRYLVKRTGEKVFLECVQDMDHENMFWYRQDPGLGLRLIYFSYDVKMKEKGDIPEGYSVSREKKERFSLILESASTNQTSMYLCASSLRDTYEQYFGPGTRLTVT.

The rearrangement joins TRBV6-5 to TRBJ1-1; D is ambiguous. CDR3 size: 12 residues. V gave up 7 bases and J gave up 5 bases, with 11 bases separating them. The germline gives CDR1 MNHEY, CDR2 SVGAGI. The CDR3 DNA sequence: TGTGCCAGCACAGCCGCGGGGACTGAAGCTTTCTTT. Its protein product is CASTAAGTEAFF.

This clone occurred a few times. The chain uses TRBV4-3 and TRBJ2-6; D call uncertain. The CDR3 extends over 18 amino acids. Germline CDR1 reads LGHNA; CDR2 reads YSLEER. The germline V and J ends were trimmed by 1 base and 0 bases, with 13 bases remaining between them. This chain's CDR3 is CASSQVAGTSSGANVLTF. CDR3 DNA: TGCGCCAGCAGCCAAGTGGCAGGAACCAGCTCTGGGGCCAACGTCCTGACTTTC.

This clone was seen more than once but under ten times. The V call is TRBV2, the J call TRBJ1-5, with D possibly TRBD1 on 5 matching bases. The CDR3 totals 15 residues. V was shortened by 3 bases and J by 2 bases, with 11 bases between the two germline ends. The V gene's germline CDR1 is SNHLY and CDR2 FYNNEI. This chain's CDR3 is CASSEGRSRNQPQHF. CDR3 bases: TGTGCCAGCAGTGAGGGACGGAGTCGCAATCAGCCCCAGCATTTT.

Note on this clone: No DNA is shown, since the ends of the CDR3 on it are uncertain; the CDR3 is the one TCRdb lists. Other DNA sequences within the sample encode an identical CDR3. CDR3 region: CASSFGPGRGAYGTDTQYF. The gene calls are TRBV5-1 and TRBJ2-3; the listed D gene, TRBD2, was not tested against the DNA. Looked up from germline, CDR1 is SGHRS and CDR2 is YFSETQ. The CDR3 extends over 19 residues, inclusive of both ends.

The gene calls are TRBV2 and TRBJ2-7; D is unclear. Germline V gives CDR1 SNHLY, CDR2 FYNNEI. V lost 3 bases and J 3 bases, leaving 6 bases between the germline ends. The CDR3 covers 12 residues. The CDR3 is CASSDRNYEQYF. CDR3 nucleotides: TGTGCCAGCAGTGACAGAAACTACGAGCAGTACTTC.

The chain recombines TRBV27 with TRBJ1-1; perhaps TRBD1 as D (5 bases). Trimming cost V 5 bases and J 2 bases, with 15 bases left between them. The CDR3 totals 15 residues. CDR1 is MNHEY, CDR2 SMNVEV, per germline (reference sequence). CDR3 region: CASSRLIGDNTEAFF. The CDR3 DNA reads as TGTGCCAGCAGTCGCCTGATAGGGGACAACACTGAAGCTTTCTTT.